This passage covers 23 T cell receptor beta chains from one sample sequenced in a study of T cell responses to AZD1222 COVID-19 vaccine. The method was immunoSEQ multiplex PCR; TCRdb's version includes in-frame clones alone and lacks a portion of them. The profile covers under 200,000 clones, with approximately 92% appearing a single time and over 1% taken by the ten largest. The specimen was peripheral blood, collected on day 0 of AZD1222 vaccination. The receptors shown here come from an adult in good health.

A single count supports this clone. V and J are TRBV6-5 and TRBJ1-2; D perhaps matches TRBD1 (5 bases). Trimming pared 0 bases from V and 2 bases from J, leaving 10 bases between. The germline V gene encodes CDR1 MNHEY and CDR2 SVGAGI. CDR3 length equals 15 residues. The CDR3 here is CASSYSGGSNYGYTF. In nucleotides, the CDR3 is TGTGCCAGCAGTTACTCCGGGGGGTCGAACTATGGCTACACCTTC.

The chain couples TRBV30 to TRBJ2-1, with D possibly called TRBD1 or TRBD2 (5 bases each). V gave up 2 bases and J gave up 0 bases, with 11 bases separating them. The CDR3 is 15 amino acids. Germline CDR1 and CDR2: GTSNPN and SVGIG (reference sequence). CDR3 nucleotide sequence: TGTGCCTGGAGTTCCCTTGGGGGCTCCTACAATGAGCAGTTCTTC. Translated, it gives CAWSSLGGSYNEQFF.

The CDR3 bases are TGTGCCAGCATTATAATCCGGAACTATGGCTACACCTTC. This encodes CASIIIRNYGYTF. The chain joins TRBV12-3 or TRBV12-4 to TRBJ1-2; D uncertain. The CDR3 contains 13 residues. The germline V and J ends were trimmed by 7 bases and 2 bases, with 11 bases remaining between them.

The chain joins TRBV4-1 to TRBJ1-1; 7 bases line up with TRBD1. Looked up from germline, CDR1 is MGHRA and CDR2 is YSYEKL. The CDR3 is 14 residues long. V lost 4 bases, J lost 4 bases, and 6 bases stayed unmatched. CDR3 DNA sequence: TGCGCCAGCAGCCCAGACCACAGGGGCACTGAAGCTTTCTTT. Translated: CASSPDHRGTEAFF.

This clone was found once. The chain links TRBV11-3 to TRBJ2-2; TRBD2 matches 9 bases. Germline V gene data show CDR1 as SGHNT and CDR2 as YENEEA. V was pared by 3 bases and J by 5 bases, with 7 bases of the junction left unmatched. CDR3 length: 16 amino acids. CDR3 loop: CASSFGGGAETGELFF. The DNA of the CDR3 is TGTGCCAGCAGCTTTGGCGGGGGGGCGGAGACCGGGGAGCTGTTTTTT.

V is TRBV5-8 and J is TRBJ1-4; 9 bases are a match to TRBD1. Germline V gene sequence: CDR1 SGHTS, CDR2 YDEGEE. The CDR3 is 16 amino acids. Trimming removed 2 bases from V and 4 bases from J; junction bases left unmatched: 6. The chain's CDR3 is CASSLTQGAGNEKLFF. The DNA for the CDR3 is TGTGCCAGCAGCTTAACACAGGGGGCTGGTAATGAAAAACTGTTTTTT.

This chain links TRBV14 with TRBJ2-5, with D perhaps TRBD1 or TRBD2 (5 bases each). V was clipped by 0 bases and J by 0 bases, with 11 bases between them. The CDR3 runs to 16 residues. The germline V gene has CDR1 SGHDN and CDR2 FVKESK. Written as DNA, the CDR3 is TGTGCCAGCAGCCAAGAAGACGGGGCCGACCAAGAGACCCAGTACTTC. Translation: CASSQEDGADQETQYF.

The chain employs TRBV6-5 and TRBJ1-2, with D perhaps TRBD1 (5 bases). The CDR3 is 14 amino acids. V lost 7 bases and J 11 bases, leaving 23 bases between the germline ends. Germline loops: CDR1 MNHEY, CDR2 SVGAGI. The CDR3 is CASKLGELDLPYTF. CDR3 DNA sequence: TGTGCCAGCAAGTTAGGGGAATTGGATCTTCCTTACACCTTC.

The V call is TRBV6-5, the J call TRBJ1-5; no definite D call. V lost 0 bases, J lost 0 bases, and 3 bases lay in between. Germline V CDR1 and CDR2: MNHEY, SVGAGI. CDR3 length: 14 residues. In nucleotides, the CDR3 is TGTGCCAGCAGTTACTCCAATAGCAATCAGCCCCAGCATTTT. It codes for CASSYSNSNQPQHF.

V and J are TRBV28 and TRBJ1-1, with 9 bases identical to TRBD1. The germline gives CDR1 MDHEN, CDR2 SYDVKM. With 4 bases clipped from V and 8 bases from J, the junction kept 8 bases outside the gene matches. The CDR3 runs 14 residues. DNA of the CDR3: TGTGCCAGCAGTTCTGGGACAGGGCTACTGGAAGCTTTCTTT. It is translated as CASSSGTGLLEAFF.

DNA for the CDR3: TGTGCCAGCAGTTTATCGGGACAGGCCTTCTACGAGCAGTACTTC. Translating gives CASSLSGQAFYEQYF. J is TRBJ2-7 and V is TRBV27; 8 bases fit TRBD1. The germline gives CDR1 MNHEY, CDR2 SMNVEV (reference sequence). The CDR3 sequence is 15 residues long. V shed 0 bases and J 3 bases; nucleotides not matched to a gene: 4.

The chain couples TRBV7-2 to TRBJ1-2; D gene ambiguous. In germline, CDR1 is SGHTA, CDR2 FQGNSA. The V end lost 0 bases, the J end lost 2 bases, and 7 bases lay between the germline ends. The CDR3 extends over 14 amino acids. In DNA, the CDR3 is TGTGCCAGCAGCTTAGCCTGGGAAAACTATGGCTACACCTTC. This sequence encodes CASSLAWENYGYTF.

The chain carries TRBV19 and TRBJ2-3; tentative D call: TRBD2 (6 bases). V was cut by 8 bases and J by 0 bases, with 18 bases left in between. CDR1 and CDR2 (germline): LNHDA, SQIVND (reference sequence). The CDR3 consists of 16 residues. The CDR3 nucleotides read TGTGCCAGTGGGGGGAGTCGGTACCCTAGCACAGATACGCAGTATTTT. This translates into CASGGSRYPSTDTQYF.

This chain connects TRBV18 to TRBJ1-1, with D hard to call. With 1 base removed from V and 3 bases from J, the gap between germline ends came to 12 bases. The CDR3 is 15 residues long. Germline-derived CDR1 and CDR2 are KGHSH and LQKENI. The CDR3 coding sequence is TGTGCCAGCTCACCACGGGTGACGGAGTACACTGAAGCTTTCTTT. Translation: CASSPRVTEYTEAFF.

The rearrangement links TRBV6-5 to TRBJ1-2, with no clear D. This CDR3 region has 14 residues. V was cut by 6 bases and J by 8 bases, with 19 bases left in between. Germline values: CDR1 MNHEY, CDR2 SVGAGI. The CDR3 nucleotides read TGTGCCAGCAGCAAAACAGCCGGGGATCCCGGCTACACCTTC. Its protein product is CASSKTAGDPGYTF.

The V call is TRBV11-3, the J call TRBJ2-2, with 9 bases matching TRBD1. The CDR3 consists of 15 residues. From germline, CDR1 is SGHNT and CDR2 YENEEA. V was clipped by 5 bases and J by 4 bases; unmatched bases: 5. CDR3 DNA: TGTGCCAGCAGCCTAACAGGGGGCAGCACCGGGGAGCTGTTTTTT. It translates to CASSLTGGSTGELFF. The whole variable domain, filled in from reference TRBV11-3 and TRBJ2-2, reads EAGVVQSPRYKIIEKKQPVAFWCNPISGHNTLYWYLQNLGQGPELLIRYENEEAVDDSQLPKDRFSAERLKGVDSTLKIQPAELGDSAVYLCASSLTGGSTGELFFGEGSRLTVL.

The chain links TRBV30 to TRBJ1-1; D is uncertain. This CDR3 has 14 amino acids. The V gene lost 2 bases and the J gene lost 1 base, with 11 bases spanning the gap. CDR1 and CDR2 from the germline V gene are GTSNPN and SVGIG (reference sequence). The CDR3 sequence is CAWSNRHWNTEAFF. The CDR3 DNA reads TGTGCCTGGAGTAACCGACACTGGAACACTGAAGCTTTCTTT.

The chain links TRBV12-3 or TRBV12-4 to TRBJ2-5; weak D call: TRBD1 (5 bases). V lost 4 bases and J 7 bases, leaving 13 bases between the germline ends. The CDR3 is made up of 13 amino acids. As DNA, the CDR3 is TGTGCCAGCAGTTCAGCAAAAACAGGGACCCAGTACTTC. This encodes CASSSAKTGTQYF.

The chain employs TRBV18 and TRBJ1-1; perhaps TRBD1 as D (5 bases). In germline, CDR1 is KGHSH, CDR2 LQKENI. The CDR3 runs 13 residues. Trimming pared 6 bases from V and 7 bases from J, leaving 15 bases between. CDR3 sequence reads: CASSPRQINEAFF. CDR3 in DNA: TGTGCCAGCTCTCCCCGACAGATAAATGAAGCTTTCTTT.

V usage is TRBV3-1 (or the pseudogene TRBV3-2) and J usage is TRBJ2-3, with D maybe TRBD1 (5 bases). CDR3 size: 16 residues. The germline CDR1 and CDR2 sequences are LGHDT and YNNKEL (reference sequence). The V end lost 3 bases, the J end lost 2 bases, and 15 bases lay between the germline ends. The CDR3 nucleotides read TGTGCCAGCAGCCAGGGGCAGACCCATTTCACAGATACGCAGTATTTT. Translated, it gives CASSQGQTHFTDTQYF.

The genes are TRBV7-9 and TRBJ1-4; no reliable D call. The CDR3 totals 11 residues. Germline CDR1 is SEHNR and CDR2 is FQNEAQ (reference sequence). Trimming took off 9 bases at V and 4 bases at J, with 6 bases between the two ends. Here the CDR3 reads CASARNEKLFF. For the CDR3, the DNA is TGTGCCAGTGCCCGTAATGAAAAACTGTTTTTT.

This chain uses TRBV9 with TRBJ1-1, with no clear D. CDR3 length: 13 residues. With 1 base removed from V and 1 base from J, the gap between germline ends came to 5 bases. Germline CDR1 reads SGDLS; CDR2 reads YYNGEE. CDR3 nucleotide sequence: TGTGCCAGCAGCGTAAAAAGGAACACTGAAGCTTTCTTT. Translated: CASSVKRNTEAFF. The full variable domain, completed using reference TRBV9 and TRBJ1-1, is DSGVTQTPKHLITATGQRVTLRCSPRSGDLSVYWYQQSLDQGLQFLIQYYNGEERAKGNILERFSAQQFPDLHSELNLSSLELGDSALYFCASSVKRNTEAFFGQGTRLTVV.

The chain employs TRBV27 and TRBJ1-2; tentative D call: TRBD1 (5 bases). The germline CDR1 and CDR2 sequences are MNHEY and SMNVEV (reference sequence). The CDR3 length is 16 residues. Deletions cut 8 bases from V and 0 bases from J, with 19 bases between. The CDR3 reads CASHRGAGNTNYGYTF. The CDR3 region has the DNA TGTGCCAGCCACCGCGGGGCAGGAAATACTAACTATGGCTACACCTTC.